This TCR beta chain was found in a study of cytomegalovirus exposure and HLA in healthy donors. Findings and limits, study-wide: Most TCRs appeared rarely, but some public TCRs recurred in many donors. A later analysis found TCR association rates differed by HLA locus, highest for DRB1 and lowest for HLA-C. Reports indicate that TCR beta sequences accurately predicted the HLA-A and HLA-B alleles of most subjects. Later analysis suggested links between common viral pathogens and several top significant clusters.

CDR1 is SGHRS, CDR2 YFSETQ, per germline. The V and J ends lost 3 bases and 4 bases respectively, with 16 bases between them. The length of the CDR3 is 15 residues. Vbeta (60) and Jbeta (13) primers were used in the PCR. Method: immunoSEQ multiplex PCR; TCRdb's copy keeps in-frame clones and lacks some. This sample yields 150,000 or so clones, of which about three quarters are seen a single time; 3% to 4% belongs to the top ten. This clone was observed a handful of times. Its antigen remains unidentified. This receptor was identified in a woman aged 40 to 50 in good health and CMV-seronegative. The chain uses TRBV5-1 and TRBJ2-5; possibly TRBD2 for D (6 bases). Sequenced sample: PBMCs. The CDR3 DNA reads TGCGCCAGCAGCTCCACGGGGGATAGCGGAGAGACCCAGTACTTC. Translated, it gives CASSSTGDSGETQYF.